The 7 T cell receptor beta chains below were found in one sample sequenced in a study of blood T cell repertoires in COVID-19. Clones were sequenced by immunoSEQ multiplex PCR, and TCRdb holds only the in-frame ones, with some missing. Of about 180,000 clones listed, roughly three quarters are singletons. Material for sequencing was peripheral blood. All receptors come from a woman older than 75 with COVID-19, enrolled during active disease.

The V gene is TRBV28, the J gene TRBJ2-7; D is unclear. CDR1 MDHEN and CDR2 SYDVKM come from the germline V gene. The V end lost 3 bases, the J end lost 4 bases, and 4 bases lay between the germline ends. This CDR3 spans 11 amino acids. The CDR3 is CASSFRYEQYF. CDR3 nucleotide sequence: TGTGCCAGCAGTTTCAGGTACGAGCAGTACTTC.

This clone was seen a few times. CDR3 protein: CASSRLAGESVSSYEQYF. The DNA of the CDR3 is TGTGCCAGCAGTCGACTAGCGGGAGAATCGGTCAGCTCCTACGAGCAGTACTTC. This chain links TRBV3-1 (or the pseudogene TRBV3-2) with TRBJ2-7, with 12 bases lining up with TRBD2. Trimming took 6 bases from V and 0 from J; bases not matched to a gene: 12. This CDR3 is built from 18 residues. Per the germline V gene, CDR1 is LGHDT and CDR2 is YNNKEL (reference sequence).

The chain employs TRBV3-1 (or the pseudogene TRBV3-2) and TRBJ2-7; D call uncertain. This CDR3 has 11 amino acids. Trimming stripped 5 bases from V and 3 bases from J, with 5 bases between. Per the germline V gene, CDR1 is LGHDT and CDR2 is YNNKEL (reference sequence). CDR3 bases: TGTGCCAGCAGCTACAGCTACGAGCAGTACTTC. Translation gives CASSYSYEQYF.

This clone was detected only a few times. This chain connects TRBV5-1 to TRBJ2-5; perhaps TRBD1 as D (6 bases). The CDR3 is 14 residues long. Between the trimmed V and J ends, which lost 5 bases and 0 bases, there was a span of 11 bases. Germline values: CDR1 SGHRS, CDR2 YFSETQ. CDR3 in DNA: TGCGCCAGCAGTACTACAGGGTACCAAGAGACCCAGTACTTC. It is translated as CASSTTGYQETQYF.

This chain links TRBV4-1 with TRBJ1-1; D may be TRBD1 (5 bases). The germline gives CDR1 MGHRA, CDR2 YSYEKL. V lost 0 bases, J lost 0 bases, and 14 bases lay in between. This CDR3 contains 17 residues. Written as DNA, the CDR3 is TGCGCCAGCAGCCAAGAGGGGAGGGGTTTAATGAACACTGAAGCTTTCTTT. It encodes CASSQEGRGLMNTEAFF.

The J gene is TRBJ2-1, the V gene TRBV28, with D possibly TRBD1 on 6 matching bases. V lost 7 bases and J 8 bases, leaving 12 bases between the germline ends. This CDR3 has 12 residues. The germline gives CDR1 MDHEN, CDR2 SYDVKM. CDR3 sequence reads: CASTRDKDEQFF. Here the CDR3 DNA reads TGTGCCAGCACCCGGGACAAGGATGAGCAGTTCTTC.

The genes are TRBV27 and TRBJ2-1, with a weak D call TRBD1 (5 bases). The length of the CDR3 is 14 residues. The ends were cut back, 2 bases at V and 5 bases at J, with 10 bases in the middle. Germline values: CDR1 MNHEY, CDR2 SMNVEV (reference sequence). The CDR3 sequence: CASSLARADNEQFF. CDR3 DNA sequence: TGTGCCAGCAGTTTAGCCAGGGCAGACAATGAGCAGTTCTTC.